This T cell receptor beta chain was captured by sequencing in a study of T cell responses to AZD1222 COVID-19 vaccine. Using immunoSEQ multiplex PCR, the repertoire was profiled, and TCRdb retains in-frame clones only, with some absent. The sample lists more than 95,000 clones, roughly 89% occurring once. This clone was observed many times. Its specificity is unknown. The CDR3 is 14 residues long. The germline V and J ends were trimmed by 8 bases and 0 bases, with 11 bases remaining between them. CDR1 SNHLY and CDR2 FYNNEI come from the germline V gene. Whole-study findings and limits: Spike-spanning, vaccine-associated CD4 TCRs were dominant at 160-218 and 743-854.

The V gene is TRBV2, the J gene TRBJ1-3, with a tentative D call TRBD1 (5 bases). The TCR originated in an adult in good health. Sequences were derived from peripheral blood, sampled on day 0 of AZD1222 vaccination. The CDR3, as DNA: TGTGCCAGCGTACAGGATCGCTCTGGAAACACCATATATTTT. It yields the protein CASVQDRSGNTIYF.